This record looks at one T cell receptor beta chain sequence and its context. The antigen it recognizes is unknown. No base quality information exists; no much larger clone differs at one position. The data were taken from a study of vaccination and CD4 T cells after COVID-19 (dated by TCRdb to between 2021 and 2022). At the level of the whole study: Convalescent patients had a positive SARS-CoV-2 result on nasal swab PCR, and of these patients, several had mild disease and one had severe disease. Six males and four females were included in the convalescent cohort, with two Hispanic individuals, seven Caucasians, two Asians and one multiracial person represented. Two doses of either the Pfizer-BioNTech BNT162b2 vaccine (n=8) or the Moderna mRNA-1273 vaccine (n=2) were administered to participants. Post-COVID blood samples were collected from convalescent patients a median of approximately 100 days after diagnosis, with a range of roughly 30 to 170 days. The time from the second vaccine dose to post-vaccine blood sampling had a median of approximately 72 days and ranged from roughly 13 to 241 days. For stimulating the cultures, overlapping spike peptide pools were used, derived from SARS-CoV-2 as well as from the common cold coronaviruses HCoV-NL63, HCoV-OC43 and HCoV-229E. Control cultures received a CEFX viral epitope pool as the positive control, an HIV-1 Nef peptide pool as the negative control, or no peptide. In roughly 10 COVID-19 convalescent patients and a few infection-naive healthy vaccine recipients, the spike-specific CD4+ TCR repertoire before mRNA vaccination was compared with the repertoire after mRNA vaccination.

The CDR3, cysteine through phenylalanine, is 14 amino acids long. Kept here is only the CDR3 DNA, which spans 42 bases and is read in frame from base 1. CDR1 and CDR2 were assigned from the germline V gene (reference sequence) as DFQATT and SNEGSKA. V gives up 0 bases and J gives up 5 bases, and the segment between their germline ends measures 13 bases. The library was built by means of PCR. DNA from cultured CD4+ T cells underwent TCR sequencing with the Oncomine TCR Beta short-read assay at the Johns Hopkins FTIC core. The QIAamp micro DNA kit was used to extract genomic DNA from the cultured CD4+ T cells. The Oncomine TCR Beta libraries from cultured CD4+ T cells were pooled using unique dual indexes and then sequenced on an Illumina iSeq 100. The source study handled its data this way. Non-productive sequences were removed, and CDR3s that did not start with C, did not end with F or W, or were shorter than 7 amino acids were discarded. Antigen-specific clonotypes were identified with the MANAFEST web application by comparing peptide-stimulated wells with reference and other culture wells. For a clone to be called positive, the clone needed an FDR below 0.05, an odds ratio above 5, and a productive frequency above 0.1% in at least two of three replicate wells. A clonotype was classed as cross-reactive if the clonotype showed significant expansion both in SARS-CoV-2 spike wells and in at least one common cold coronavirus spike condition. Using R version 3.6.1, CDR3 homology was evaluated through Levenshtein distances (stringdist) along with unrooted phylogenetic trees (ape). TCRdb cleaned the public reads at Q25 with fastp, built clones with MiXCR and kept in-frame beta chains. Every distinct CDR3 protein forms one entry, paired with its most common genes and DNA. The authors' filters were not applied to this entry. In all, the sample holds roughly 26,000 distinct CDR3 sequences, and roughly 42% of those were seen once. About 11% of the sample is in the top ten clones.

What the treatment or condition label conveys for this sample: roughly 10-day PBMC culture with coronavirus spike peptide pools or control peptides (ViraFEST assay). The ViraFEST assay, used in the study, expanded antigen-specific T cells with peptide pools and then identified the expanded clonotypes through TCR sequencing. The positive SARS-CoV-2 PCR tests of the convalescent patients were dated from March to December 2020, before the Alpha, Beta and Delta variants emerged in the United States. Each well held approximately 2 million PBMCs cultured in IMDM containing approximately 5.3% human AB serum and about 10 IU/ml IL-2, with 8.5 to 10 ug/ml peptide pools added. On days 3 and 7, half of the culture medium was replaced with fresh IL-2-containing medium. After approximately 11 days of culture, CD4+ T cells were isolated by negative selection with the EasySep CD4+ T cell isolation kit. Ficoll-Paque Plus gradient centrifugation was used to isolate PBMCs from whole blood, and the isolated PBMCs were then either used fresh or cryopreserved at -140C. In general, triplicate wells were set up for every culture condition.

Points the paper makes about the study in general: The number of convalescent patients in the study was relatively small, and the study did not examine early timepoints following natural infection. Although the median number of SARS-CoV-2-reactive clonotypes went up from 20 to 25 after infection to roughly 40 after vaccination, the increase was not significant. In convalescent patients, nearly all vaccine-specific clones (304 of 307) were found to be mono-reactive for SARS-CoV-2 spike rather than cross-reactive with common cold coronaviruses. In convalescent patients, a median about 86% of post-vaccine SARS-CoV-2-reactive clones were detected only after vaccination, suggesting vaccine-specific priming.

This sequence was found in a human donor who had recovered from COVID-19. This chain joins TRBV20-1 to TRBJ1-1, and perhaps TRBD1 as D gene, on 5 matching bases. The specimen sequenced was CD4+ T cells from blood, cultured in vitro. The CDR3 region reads CSARDGQGGTEAFF. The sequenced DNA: TGCAGTGCTAGAGACGGTCAGGGTGGGACTGAAGCTTTCTTT.